The 14 T cell receptor beta chains in this list originate from one sample, sequenced in a study of control samples from healthy donors and cancer patients. TCRdb's copy holds only in-frame clones and misses some; the assay was immunoSEQ multiplex PCR. The table lists about 96,000 clones, more than 80% of them singletons. The source material was blood. These receptor sequences come from a man in his late teens or twenties in good health.

The chain couples TRBV5-1 to TRBJ2-1; 13 bases align to TRBD2. CDR3 length equals 17 residues. CDR1 is SGHRS, CDR2 YFSETQ, per germline. J gave up 1 base and V 1 base, and 2 bases lay outside the gene matches. The CDR3 coding sequence is TGCGCCAGCAGCTTGACTAGCGGGGGGGCGTCCTACAATGAGCAGTTCTTC. This encodes CASSLTSGGASYNEQFF.

V gene TRBV19 combines with J gene TRBJ1-1, with D unresolved. This CDR3 is built from 11 residues. Trimming stripped 5 bases from V and 5 bases from J, with 6 bases between. The V gene's germline CDR1 is LNHDA and CDR2 SQIVND (reference sequence). DNA for the CDR3: TGTGCCAGTAGTTTTCTTACTGAAGCTTTCTTT. Translating gives CASSFLTEAFF. The entire variable domain, with the rest obtained from reference TRBV19 and TRBJ1-1, is as follows: DGGITQSPKYLFRKEGQNVTLSCEQNLNHDAMYWYRQDPGQGLRLIYYSQIVNDFQKGDIAEGYSVSREKKESFPLTVTSAQKNPTAFYLCASSFLTEAFFGQGTRLTVV.

The rearrangement links TRBV19 to TRBJ2-6, with unresolved D. V was trimmed by 8 bases and J by 4 bases, leaving 15 bases between them. Germline lookup yields CDR1 LNHDA and CDR2 SQIVND (reference sequence). The CDR3 has 15 amino acids. Here the CDR3 reads CASGGLGKGANVLTF. CDR3 coding DNA: TGTGCCAGTGGTGGTCTTGGCAAGGGGGCCAACGTCCTGACTTTC.

J is TRBJ1-1 and V is TRBV29-1, with D possibly matching TRBD1 (5 bases). Trimming cost V 7 bases and J 4 bases, with 13 bases left between them. Germline CDR1 and CDR2: SQVTM and ANQGSEA. The CDR3 totals 12 residues. For the CDR3, the DNA is TGCAGCGGAAGGGACGGGACCACTGAAGCTTTCTTT. Amino acids: CSGRDGTTEAFF.

The chain carries TRBV7-8 and TRBJ1-5; 7 bases align to TRBD1. After removal of 1 base from V and 3 bases from J, the junction contained 9 bases not matched to a gene. This CDR3 is 17 amino acids long. Per germline, CDR1 SGHVS and CDR2 FQNEAQ. CDR3 coding DNA: TGTGCCAGCAGCTTAGGGGGGAAGGGGGCACCCAATCAGCCCCAGCATTTT. Translating gives CASSLGGKGAPNQPQHF.

In this sample, this clone turned up once. The CDR3 DNA follows: TGTGCCAGTAGTCCGGGGGGGGTATACAATGAGCAGTTCTTC. Amino acid sequence: CASSPGGVYNEQFF. The chain is built from TRBV19 and TRBJ2-1; 8 bases align to TRBD2. Germline CDR1 LNHDA, CDR2 SQIVND (reference sequence). The junction had 4 bases not matched to a gene; V was cut back by 5 bases and J by 4 bases. The CDR3 is made up of 14 amino acids.

The rearrangement joins TRBV27 to TRBJ2-7; TRBD1 aligns across 7 bases. V gave up 5 bases and J gave up 1 base; unmatched junction bases: 8. The CDR3 spans 15 residues. The V gene's germline CDR1 is MNHEY and CDR2 SMNVEV (reference sequence). The CDR3 DNA reads as TGTGCCAGCAGTATTAAACCGGGACAGTCCTACGAGCAGTACTTC. Its protein product is CASSIKPGQSYEQYF.

The genes are TRBV27 and TRBJ1-6; no definite D call. The CDR3 length is 15 residues. Germline V gene sequence: CDR1 MNHEY, CDR2 SMNVEV (reference sequence). The V and J ends lost 0 bases and 6 bases respectively, with 9 bases between them. The DNA for the CDR3 is TGTGCCAGCAGTTTATCTCCTGAGAGTAATTCACCCCTCCACTTT. Its translation is CASSLSPESNSPLHF.

The DNA of the CDR3 is TGTGCCAGCAGCTTCATCGGGTCAGGCGGGCCCCAGCATTTT. Translating it yields CASSFIGSGGPQHF. The V and J genes are TRBV5-6 and TRBJ1-5; D is ambiguous. V lost 2 bases to trimming and J lost 9 bases, with 15 bases between them. In germline, CDR1 is SGHDT, CDR2 YYEEEE. This CDR3 region has 14 residues.

This clone was observed a handful of times. The genes are TRBV30 and TRBJ2-1, with TRBD2 matching 8 bases. Germline V gene lookup returns CDR1 GTSNPN and CDR2 SVGIG (reference sequence). With V trimmed by 5 bases and J by 2 bases, 8 bases remained unmatched. This CDR3 region has 15 residues. The CDR3 loop is CAWSVAGTTYNEQFF. The CDR3 DNA follows: TGTGCCTGGTCCGTAGCGGGAACTACCTACAATGAGCAGTTCTTC.

This clone was recorded only once. V is TRBV10-3 and J is TRBJ1-6, with D possibly TRBD1 on 5 matching bases. V was clipped by 0 bases and J by 10 bases, with 19 bases between them. The V gene's germline CDR1 is ENHRY and CDR2 SYGVKD. The CDR3 consists of 17 residues. The CDR3 loop reads CAISESFFREPPSPLHF. The CDR3 nucleotides read TGTGCCATCAGTGAGTCATTCTTCAGGGAACCACCATCACCCCTCCACTTT.

This chain connects TRBV28 to TRBJ2-1; TRBD2 might be the D (7 bases). This CDR3 contains 14 residues. Germline V gene lookup returns CDR1 MDHEN and CDR2 SYDVKM. V lost 10 bases to trimming and J lost 4 bases, with 17 bases between them. CDR3 loop: CATWWRGTYNEQFF. As DNA, the CDR3 is TGTGCCACCTGGTGGCGGGGGACATACAATGAGCAGTTCTTC.

The chain uses TRBV5-1 and TRBJ1-2, with D possibly matching TRBD1 (5 bases). This CDR3 is 15 amino acids long. Germline assignment: CDR1 SGHRS and CDR2 YFSETQ. Trimming took 4 bases from V and 4 from J, leaving 17 bases between them. CDR3: CASSQIGAGSYGYTF. For the CDR3, the DNA is TGCGCCAGCAGCCAAATCGGGGCAGGGAGCTATGGCTACACCTTC.

The chain links TRBV7-2 to TRBJ2-5; TRBD2 agrees at 14 bases. V lost 5 bases to trimming and J lost 1 base; unmatched junction nucleotides: 6. The CDR3 has 17 amino acids. Germline loops: CDR1 SGHTA, CDR2 FQGNSA. The CDR3 nucleotides are TGTGCCAGCAGCAAACTCGGGACTAGCGGGGGCCAAGAGACCCAGTACTTC. As protein: CASSKLGTSGGQETQYF.